This entry describes one TCR beta chain. Its antigen remains unidentified. A much larger clone differs from this one at a single base, so this may be a read error. Patients aged 18 to 65 with hyperthyroidism were newly diagnosed, with duration under 2 months. Fresh peripheral blood, roughly 9.3 ml, was the source of the PBMCs. This CDR3 has 14 residues. The germline gives CDR1 ENHRY, CDR2 SYGVKD. The sample belongs to a study of T cells in Graves' hyperthyroidism and ophthalmopathy. Regions amplified from RNA transcripts were the TCR beta CDR3 regions. The HTBI primer set drove a first-round RT-PCR of the TCR CDR3. In TCRdb, the multiplex PCR reads were re-called with MiXCR into one record per CDR3 protein. The sample contains over 700,000 distinct CDR3 sequences, roughly a sixth of which appear only once. Study-wide points: The majority of expanded thyroid clonotypes above 0.001 also appeared in blood. A model using 13 V-J features told ophthalmopathy apart from stable hyperthyroidism.

The receptor's source is a woman in her fifties or sixties with Graves' hyperthyroidism that later progressed to Graves' ophthalmopathy. The J gene is TRBJ1-1, the V gene TRBV10-3, with 7 positions matching TRBD1. The sample comprised blood. The CDR3 loop reads CVIRPDRDDTEAFF. In nucleotides, the CDR3 is TGTGTCATCAGACCTGACAGGGATGACACTGAAGCTTTCTTT.